The next 17 T cell receptor beta chains were all read from a single sample in a study of blood T cell repertoires in COVID-19. TCRdb keeps only in-frame clones here, not all; method: immunoSEQ multiplex PCR. Among 85,000 to 90,000 clones listed, around 86% were seen once. Sequenced: peripheral blood. Receptors were obtained from a human donor in a cohort sampled during active COVID-19.

The rearrangement joins TRBV7-3 to TRBJ2-1; D remains unclear. Germline CDR1 SGHTA, CDR2 FQGTGA. This CDR3 region has 15 residues. Trimming took off 6 bases at V and 6 bases at J, with 18 bases between the two ends. The CDR3 coding sequence is TGTGCCAGCAGTCCGAAGACTGCGGCTACCAATGAGCAGTTCTTC. Translated, it gives CASSPKTAATNEQFF.

The chain links TRBV5-1 to TRBJ1-1; D may be TRBD1 (5 bases). CDR1 and CDR2 from the germline V gene are SGHRS and YFSETQ. There are 13 residues in the CDR3. Trimming stripped 3 bases from V and 1 base from J, with 7 bases between. The CDR3 region is CASSSTGNTEAFF. As DNA, the CDR3 is TGCGCCAGCAGCTCTACAGGGAACACTGAAGCTTTCTTT.

This chain uses TRBV28 with TRBJ1-1; D may be TRBD1 (5 bases). Deletions cut 5 bases from V and 3 bases from J, with 22 bases between. This CDR3 is built from 17 residues. Per germline, CDR1 MDHEN and CDR2 SYDVKM. CDR3 bases: TGTGCCAGCAGTGATCGGGCAGGGTTTGATCGGGACACTGAAGCTTTCTTT. Its protein is CASSDRAGFDRDTEAFF.

This chain links TRBV4-1 with TRBJ2-3, with 12 bases fitting TRBD2. In germline, CDR1 is MGHRA, CDR2 YSYEKL. The length of the CDR3 is 18 residues. V shed 2 bases and J 10 bases; nucleotides not matched to a gene: 16. The CDR3 nucleotides read TGCGCCAGCAGCCAAATTAGGGAGGCTAGCGGGAGGGCCGCGGCGCAGTATTTT. Its protein is CASSQIREASGRAAAQYF.

This clone showed up just a few times. V usage is TRBV9 and J usage is TRBJ2-7; maybe TRBD2 (6 bases). This CDR3 comprises 14 residues. Germline V CDR1 and CDR2: SGDLS, YYNGEE. The V and J ends lost 2 bases and 5 bases respectively, with 14 bases between them. DNA of the CDR3: TGTGCCAGCAGCGTGGGGAATGTAGCGGACGAGCAGTACTTC. Its translation is CASSVGNVADEQYF.

The sample holds a few counts of this clone. The sample has other DNA sequences that encode this CDR3 too. The rearrangement uses TRBV4-1 and TRBJ2-7, with D possibly TRBD2 on 5 matching bases. The CDR3 contains 15 residues. Germline CDR1 and CDR2: MGHRA and YSYEKL. Trimming removed 0 bases at V and 2 bases at J, with 11 bases between. Written as DNA, the CDR3 is TGCGCCAGCAGCCAAGAGAGCGGAAGGGCCTACGAGCAGTACTTC. This gives the protein CASSQESGRAYEQYF.

The rearrangement links TRBV3-1 (or the pseudogene TRBV3-2) to TRBJ1-4; D ambiguous. Germline V gene data show CDR1 as LGHDT and CDR2 as YNNKEL (reference sequence). The germline V and J ends were trimmed by 0 bases and 8 bases, with 7 bases remaining between them. The CDR3 consists of 13 residues. CDR3 DNA sequence: TGTGCCAGCAGCCAAGAGGGAGGCGAAAAACTGTTTTTT. Its protein is CASSQEGGEKLFF.

This clone was detected a few times. The chain recombines TRBV9 with TRBJ2-1; 9 positions match TRBD2. CDR1 is SGDLS, CDR2 YYNGEE, per germline. V was pared by 0 bases and J by 3 bases, with 1 base of the junction left unmatched. The CDR3 sequence is 15 residues long. The CDR3 region is CASSVGTSDYNEQFF. The CDR3, as DNA: TGTGCCAGCAGCGTAGGGACTAGCGACTACAATGAGCAGTTCTTC.

CDR3 coding DNA: TGTGCCAGTAGGCCCTCTGGTCAGGGCGAGTACAATGAGCAGTTCTTC. Encoded protein: CASRPSGQGEYNEQFF. This sequence joins TRBV19 and TRBJ2-1, with D tentatively TRBD1 (5 bases). Germline V CDR1 and CDR2: LNHDA, SQIVND (reference sequence). V shed 6 bases and J shed 4 bases, with 19 bases lying between them. There are 16 residues in the CDR3.

The chain joins TRBV27 to TRBJ1-5, with D maybe TRBD1 (5 bases). The CDR3 has 13 amino acids. Looked up from germline, CDR1 is MNHEY and CDR2 is SMNVEV (reference sequence). V shed 0 bases and J shed 7 bases, with 7 bases lying between them. The CDR3 spells CASSLSWGQPQHF. CDR3 coding DNA: TGTGCCAGCAGTTTATCGTGGGGCCAGCCCCAGCATTTT.

This clone was observed once. The genes are TRBV5-1 and TRBJ2-7, with TRBD1 matching over 7 bases. The germline CDR1 and CDR2 sequences are SGHRS and YFSETQ. This CDR3 spans 15 amino acids. V gave up 4 bases and J gave up 2 bases; unmatched junction bases: 9. The CDR3 protein is CASSPMTGSPYEQYF. Here the CDR3 DNA reads TGCGCCAGCAGCCCCATGACAGGGTCTCCCTACGAGCAGTACTTC. The full variable domain, with the rest looked up from reference TRBV5-1 and TRBJ2-7, is KAGVTQTPRYLIKTRGQQVTLSCSPISGHRSVSWYQQTPGQGLQFLFEYFSETQRNKGNFPGRFSGRQFSNSRSEMNVSTLELGDSALYLCASSPMTGSPYEQYFGPGTRLTVT.

The chain recombines TRBV2 with TRBJ1-6; D is perhaps TRBD1 (5 bases). Germline V gene lookup returns CDR1 SNHLY and CDR2 FYNNEI. The CDR3 is 14 amino acids. V was pared by 4 bases and J by 4 bases, with 8 bases between. CDR3 sequence reads: CASSGGGYNSPLHF. The CDR3 bases are TGTGCCAGCAGTGGGGGGGGATATAATTCACCCCTCCACTTT.

This clone was seen a handful of times. The chain's CDR3 is CASSYTPQGSSPLHF. The CDR3 region has the DNA TGTGCCAGCAGTTACACCCCACAGGGGAGTTCACCCCTCCACTTT. V is TRBV6-5 and J is TRBJ1-6, with 7 bases identical to TRBD1. With 2 bases clipped from V and 9 bases from J, the junction kept 7 bases outside the gene matches. The CDR3 runs 15 residues. Germline CDR1 reads MNHEY; CDR2 reads SVGAGI.

V gene TRBV28 combines with J gene TRBJ1-2; TRBD1 agrees at 11 bases. The CDR3 extends over 17 amino acids. Germline loops: CDR1 MDHEN, CDR2 SYDVKM. J gave up 4 bases and V 5 bases, and 12 bases lay outside the gene matches. CDR3 loop: CASSPTGQGVISYGYTF. The CDR3 DNA follows: TGTGCCAGCAGTCCCACGGGACAGGGGGTTATCTCCTATGGCTACACCTTC.

The chain couples TRBV6-5 to TRBJ1-4; D may be TRBD1 (5 bases). CDR3 length: 13 amino acids. CDR1 is MNHEY and CDR2 is SVGAGI in the germline V gene. Trimming took 7 bases from V and 8 from J, leaving 14 bases between them. The CDR3 spells CASTPRAGEKLFF. The CDR3 nucleotides read TGTGCCAGCACCCCCAGGGCGGGAGAAAAACTGTTTTTT.

The J gene is TRBJ1-4, the V gene TRBV30, with 10 bases aligning to TRBD1. After removal of 4 bases from V and 8 bases from J, the junction contained 7 bases not matched to a gene. Germline CDR1 GTSNPN, CDR2 SVGIG (reference sequence). This CDR3 contains 14 residues. CDR3 sequence reads: CAWTSRTGGEKLFF. In DNA, the CDR3 is TGTGCCTGGACCTCCCGGACAGGGGGGGAAAAACTGTTTTTT. The entire variable domain, with the rest obtained from reference TRBV30 and TRBJ1-4, is as follows: SQTIHQWPATLVQPVGSPLSLECTVEGTSNPNLYWYRQAAGRGLQLLFYSVGIGQISSEVPQNLSASRPQDRQFILSSKKLLLSDSGFYLCAWTSRTGGEKLFFGSGTQLSVL.

The chain joins TRBV6-6 to TRBJ1-5; tentatively, D is TRBD1 (5 bases). V was shortened by 5 bases and J by 6 bases, with 14 bases between the two germline ends. Germline V CDR1 and CDR2: MNHNY, SVGAGI (reference sequence). There are 14 residues in the CDR3. This chain's CDR3 is CASSPPGGFQPQHF. The CDR3 DNA is TGTGCCAGCAGTCCCCCGGGGGGGTTTCAGCCCCAGCATTTT.